This T cell receptor (beta chain) was sequenced during a study of CD4 T cell repertoires in COVID-19. Looking at the study overall: Relabeled CFSE-low cells, IL-2-expanded for around nine days, met spikes from other coronaviruses. Notes on the study in general: Sharing of several most expanded SARS-CoV-2-reactive clonotypes across memory subsets suggested intraclonal diversification. Between roughly 6 and 25% of SARS-CoV-2 clonotypes also appeared in SARS-CoV and/or HKU1 spike cultures.

This CDR3 contains 14 residues. With V trimmed by 4 bases and J by 2 bases, 4 bases remained unmatched. The germline CDR1 and CDR2 sequences are LNHDA and SQIVND (reference sequence). This clone appeared a few times. Its specificity is not known. The memory T cells were sequenced right after ex vivo isolation, without culture. Profiled with immunoSEQ multiplex PCR; TCRdb holds only in-frame clones, not every one. The data show about 22,000 clones, 80% to 90% seen once. The sequenced sample was central memory CD4+ T cells from blood, obtained before the COVID-19 pandemic. The chain carries TRBV19 and TRBJ1-1; 7 bases are a match to TRBD1. This TCR came from a human donor who had COVID-19. Written as DNA, the CDR3 is TGTGCCAGTAGTACACGACAGGGTAACACTGAAGCTTTCTTT. It specifies CASSTRQGNTEAFF.